The 16 T cell receptor beta chains listed next were all sequenced from one sample in a study of early T cells in non-severe SARS-CoV-2 infection. MiXCR, run by TCRdb on the 5' RACE reads, gives a single entry per CDR3 protein. The sample has 90,000 to 130,000 distinct CDR3 sequences, about 12% seen once. The sequenced material came from whole blood. The receptor source for this set is an adult who was a healthcare worker with PCR-confirmed SARS-CoV-2 infection or an uninfected control (not recorded which).

The sample holds many counts of this clonotype. The chain uses TRBV7-9 and TRBJ2-7; unclear D gene. The CDR3 extends over 12 amino acids. V lost 1 base and J lost 4, with 5 bases in between. The V gene's germline CDR1 is SEHNR and CDR2 FQNEAQ (reference sequence). In DNA, the CDR3 is TGTGCCAGCAGCTTAGAACAGTACGAGCAGTACTTC. It is translated as CASSLEQYEQYF.

This clonotype has more than one count but fewer than ten. The chain couples TRBV30 to TRBJ1-1; D is possibly TRBD1 (6 bases). Per germline, CDR1 GTSNPN and CDR2 SVGIG (reference sequence). This CDR3 has 11 amino acids. The V end was cut by 4 bases, the J end by 3 bases, with 6 bases between. The CDR3 region has the DNA TGTGCCTGGACAGGGGACACTGAAGCTTTCTTT. Encoded protein: CAWTGDTEAFF.

V gene TRBV29-1 combines with J gene TRBJ2-5; TRBD1 matches 10 bases. Trimming cost V 6 bases and J 5 bases; bases outside gene matches: 18. Germline assignment: CDR1 SQVTM and CDR2 ANQGSEA. This CDR3 contains 17 residues. This CDR3 reads CSVSLSRDRGARETQYF. DNA of the CDR3: TGCAGCGTCTCGCTTTCCCGGGACAGGGGCGCGAGGGAGACCCAGTACTTC.

This CDR3 is CSVGGTGVTEAFF. The DNA of the CDR3 is TGCAGCGTTGGAGGGACAGGGGTTACTGAAGCTTTCTTT. The chain couples TRBV29-1 to TRBJ1-1; TRBD1 aligns across 10 bases. Germline V gene lookup returns CDR1 SQVTM and CDR2 ANQGSEA. The CDR3 is made up of 13 amino acids. V lost 4 bases and J lost 5; bases outside the gene matches: 4.

This clonotype was counted many times. This sequence joins TRBV6-6 and TRBJ2-7; no clear D. The germline V gene encodes CDR1 MNHNY and CDR2 SVGAGI (reference sequence). The germline V and J ends were trimmed by 0 bases and 3 bases, with 9 bases remaining between them. The CDR3 is made up of 14 amino acids. CDR3 nucleotide sequence: TGTGCCAGCAGTTACTCGGAACAGATCTACGAGCAGTACTTC. It is translated as CASSYSEQIYEQYF.

V and J are TRBV11-2 and TRBJ2-1; possibly TRBD1 or TRBD2 for D (5 bases each). V lost 5 bases and J lost 6, with 23 bases in between. From germline, CDR1 is SGHAT and CDR2 FQNNGV. The CDR3 extends over 17 amino acids. DNA for the CDR3: TGTGCCAGCAGCCAAAAGGGGAGATTCTTTCCCAGCAATGAGCAGTTCTTC. This translates into CASSQKGRFFPSNEQFF.

This clonotype was detected a few times. V and J are TRBV7-6 and TRBJ1-1; the D gene is possibly TRBD1 (6 bases). The V gene's germline CDR1 is SGHVS and CDR2 FNYEAQ. Trimming left V 6 bases short and J 6 bases short, with 17 bases between. The CDR3 consists of 14 residues. The DNA of the CDR3 is TGTGCCAGCAGTGACAGGCAGAGAGTCTCTGAAGCTTTCTTT. Its translation is CASSDRQRVSEAFF.

The V gene is TRBV12-3 or TRBV12-4, the J gene TRBJ1-4; tentative D call: TRBD1 (5 bases). CDR3 length: 14 amino acids. V lost 3 bases to trimming and J lost 10 bases, with 15 bases between them. The CDR3 spells CASSLGRQVRKLFF. CDR3 DNA sequence: TGTGCCAGCAGTTTGGGGCGGCAGGTCCGAAAACTGTTTTTT.

This clonotype was found a few times. V gene TRBV5-1 combines with J gene TRBJ2-3; no reliable D call. Germline V gives CDR1 SGHRS, CDR2 YFSETQ. The CDR3 has 12 residues. V lost 4 bases, J lost 2 bases, and 5 bases lay in between. The CDR3 DNA reads as TGCGCCAGCAGCCTCACCACAGATACGCAGTATTTT. It codes for CASSLTTDTQYF.

This clonotype was seen a handful of times. This rearrangement joins TRBV9 to TRBJ2-2, with a possible D match to TRBD1 (6 bases). V dropped 6 bases and J dropped 2 bases, with 11 bases sitting between them. The V gene's germline CDR1 is SGDLS and CDR2 YYNGEE. This CDR3 comprises 14 residues. The CDR3 sequence is CASNPRGNTGELFF. The CDR3 DNA reads TGTGCCAGCAACCCCAGGGGAAACACCGGGGAGCTGTTTTTT.

This clonotype was seen at least ten times. J is TRBJ1-6 and V is TRBV7-2; TRBD1 aligns across 8 bases. The CDR3 is made up of 16 amino acids. Germline V lookup: CDR1 SGHTA, CDR2 FQGNSA. After removal of 4 bases from V and 7 bases from J, the junction contained 9 bases not matched to a gene. CDR3 nucleotides: TGTGCCAGCAGCTCGACCCAGGGGGCTTCCAATTCACCCCTCCACTTT. It is translated as CASSSTQGASNSPLHF.

This clonotype came up many times. The chain combines TRBV29-1 with TRBJ2-1; 7 nucleotides align to TRBD2. The germline gives CDR1 SQVTM, CDR2 ANQGSEA. The length of the CDR3 is 15 residues. The V gene end was trimmed by 8 bases and the J gene end by 7 bases; junction bases not matched to a gene: 17. CDR3 bases: TGCAGCAGCCCCGGGGCGGGGACTAACTTGAATGAGCAGTTCTTC. It translates to CSSPGAGTNLNEQFF.

This clonotype was seen a handful of times. This chain links TRBV19 with TRBJ1-4; D not resolved. The CDR3 runs 12 residues. Germline lookup yields CDR1 LNHDA and CDR2 SQIVND (reference sequence). V was cut by 4 bases and J by 8 bases, with 8 bases left in between. The CDR3 sequence is CASSNVVEKLFF. The CDR3 nucleotides read TGTGCCAGTAGTAATGTTGTCGAAAAACTGTTTTTT.

The sample holds many counts of this clonotype. This sequence joins TRBV6-1 and TRBJ2-1, with D unclear. There are 15 residues in the CDR3. V was clipped by 6 bases and J by 2 bases, with 14 bases between them. Germline CDR1 MNHNS, CDR2 SASEGT. The CDR3 region is CASRGLVFTYNEQFF. The CDR3 region has the DNA TGTGCCAGCAGGGGTCTGGTCTTTACCTACAATGAGCAGTTCTTC.

This clonotype was recorded at least ten times. This chain joins TRBV6-1 and TRBJ2-7; D may be TRBD1 (6 bases). V lost 4 bases to trimming and J lost 6 bases, with 19 bases between them. This CDR3 has 15 residues. CDR1 and CDR2 from the germline V gene are MNHNS and SASEGT. CDR3 DNA: TGTGCCAGCAGTGTGCTTGGGGACAATAGAGGCGAGCAGTACTTC. It specifies CASSVLGDNRGEQYF.

This clonotype was observed a few times. The V and J genes are TRBV5-1 and TRBJ2-5; 8 bases are a match to TRBD2. In germline, CDR1 is SGHRS, CDR2 YFSETQ. Trimming took 1 base from V and 4 from J; bases not matched to a gene: 6. CDR3 size: 15 residues. As DNA, the CDR3 is TGCGCCAGCAGCTTGAGTAGCGGGACTTCAGAGACCCAGTACTTC. It encodes CASSLSSGTSETQYF.